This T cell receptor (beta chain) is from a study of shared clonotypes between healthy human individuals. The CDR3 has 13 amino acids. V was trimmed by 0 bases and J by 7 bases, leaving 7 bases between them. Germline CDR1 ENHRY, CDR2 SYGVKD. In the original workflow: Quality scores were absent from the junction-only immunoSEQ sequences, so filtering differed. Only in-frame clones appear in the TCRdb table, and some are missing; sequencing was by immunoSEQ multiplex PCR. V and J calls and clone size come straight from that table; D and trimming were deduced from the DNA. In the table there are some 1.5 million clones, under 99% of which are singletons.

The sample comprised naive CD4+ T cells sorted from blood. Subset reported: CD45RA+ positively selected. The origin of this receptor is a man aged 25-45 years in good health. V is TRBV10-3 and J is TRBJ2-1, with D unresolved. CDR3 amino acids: CAISESAANEQFF. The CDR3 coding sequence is TGTGCCATCAGTGAGTCTGCTGCTAATGAGCAGTTCTTC.